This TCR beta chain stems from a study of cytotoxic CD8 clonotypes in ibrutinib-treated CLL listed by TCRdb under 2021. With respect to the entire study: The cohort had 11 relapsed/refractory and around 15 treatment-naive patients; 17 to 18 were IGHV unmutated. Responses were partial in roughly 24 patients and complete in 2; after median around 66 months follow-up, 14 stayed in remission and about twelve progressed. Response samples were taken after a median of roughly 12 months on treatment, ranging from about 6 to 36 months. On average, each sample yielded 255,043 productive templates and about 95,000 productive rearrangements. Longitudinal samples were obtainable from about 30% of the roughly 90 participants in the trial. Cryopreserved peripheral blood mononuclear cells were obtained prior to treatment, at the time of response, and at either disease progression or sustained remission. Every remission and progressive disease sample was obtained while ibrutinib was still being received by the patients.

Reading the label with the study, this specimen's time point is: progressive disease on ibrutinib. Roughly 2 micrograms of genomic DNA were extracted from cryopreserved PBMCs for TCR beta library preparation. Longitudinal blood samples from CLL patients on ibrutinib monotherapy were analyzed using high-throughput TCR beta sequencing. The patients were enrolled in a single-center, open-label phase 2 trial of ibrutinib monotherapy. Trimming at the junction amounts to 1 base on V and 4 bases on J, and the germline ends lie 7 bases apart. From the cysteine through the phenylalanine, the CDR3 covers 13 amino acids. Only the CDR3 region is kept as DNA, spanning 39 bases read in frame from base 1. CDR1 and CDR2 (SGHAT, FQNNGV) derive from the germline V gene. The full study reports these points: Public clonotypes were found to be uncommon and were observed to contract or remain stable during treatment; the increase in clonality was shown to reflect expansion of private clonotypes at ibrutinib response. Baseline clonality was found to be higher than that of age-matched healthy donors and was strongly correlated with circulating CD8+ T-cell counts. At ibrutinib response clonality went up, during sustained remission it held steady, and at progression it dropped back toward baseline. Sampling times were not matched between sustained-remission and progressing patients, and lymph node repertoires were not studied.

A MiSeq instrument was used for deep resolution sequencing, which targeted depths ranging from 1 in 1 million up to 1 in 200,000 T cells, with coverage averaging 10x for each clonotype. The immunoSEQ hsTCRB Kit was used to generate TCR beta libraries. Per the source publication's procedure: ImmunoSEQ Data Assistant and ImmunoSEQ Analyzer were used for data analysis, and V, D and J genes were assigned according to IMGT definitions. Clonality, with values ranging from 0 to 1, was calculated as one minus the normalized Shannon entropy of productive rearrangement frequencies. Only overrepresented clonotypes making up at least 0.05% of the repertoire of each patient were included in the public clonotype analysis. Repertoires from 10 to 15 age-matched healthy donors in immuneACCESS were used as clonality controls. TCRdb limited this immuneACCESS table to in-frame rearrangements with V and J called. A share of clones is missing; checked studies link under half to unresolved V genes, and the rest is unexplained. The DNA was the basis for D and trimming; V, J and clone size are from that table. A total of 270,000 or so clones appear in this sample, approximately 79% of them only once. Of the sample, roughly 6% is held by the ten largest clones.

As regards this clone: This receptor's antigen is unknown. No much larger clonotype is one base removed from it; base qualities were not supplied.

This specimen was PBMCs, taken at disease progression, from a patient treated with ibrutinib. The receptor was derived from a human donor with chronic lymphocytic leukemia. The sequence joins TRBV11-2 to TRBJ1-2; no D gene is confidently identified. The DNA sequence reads TGTGCCAGCAGCTTAGTGGGTGCCTATGGCTACACCTTC. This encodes CASSLVGAYGYTF.